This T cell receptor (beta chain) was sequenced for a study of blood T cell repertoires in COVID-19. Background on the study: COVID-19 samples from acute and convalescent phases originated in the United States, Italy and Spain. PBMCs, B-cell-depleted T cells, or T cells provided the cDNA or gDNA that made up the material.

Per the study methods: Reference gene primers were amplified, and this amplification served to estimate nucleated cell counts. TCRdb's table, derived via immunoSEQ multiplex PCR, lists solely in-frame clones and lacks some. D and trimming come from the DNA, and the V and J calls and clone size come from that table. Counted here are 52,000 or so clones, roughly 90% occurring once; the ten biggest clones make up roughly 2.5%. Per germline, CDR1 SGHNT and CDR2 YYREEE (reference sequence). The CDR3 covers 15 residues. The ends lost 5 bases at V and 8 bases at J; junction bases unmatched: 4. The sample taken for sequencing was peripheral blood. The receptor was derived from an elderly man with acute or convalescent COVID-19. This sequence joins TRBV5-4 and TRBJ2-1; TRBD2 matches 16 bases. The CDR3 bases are TGTGCCAGCAGGACGGGACTAGCGGGGGGGGATGAGCAGTTCTTC. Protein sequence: CASRTGLAGGDEQFF. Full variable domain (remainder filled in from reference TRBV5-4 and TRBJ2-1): ETGVTQSPTHLIKTRGQQVTLRCSSQSGHNTVSWYQQALGQGPQFIFQYYREEENGRGNFPPRFSGLQFPNYSSELNVNALELDDSALYLCASRTGLAGGDEQFFGPGTRLTVL.